The text below deals with one T cell receptor beta chain. Its target is unknown. The data originate from a study of T cells in localized non-small cell lung cancer. This CDR3 spans 12 amino acids. Trimming cost V 6 bases and J 10 bases, with 15 bases left between them. CDR1 and CDR2 from the germline V gene are KGHSH and LQKENI. Study findings and constraints: Highest T cell clonality was seen in uninvolved adjacent lung, surpassing that measured in tumor. Longer overall survival accompanied higher blood T cell density. There were a median roughly 54 of the top 100 tumor clones appearing in adjacent lung.

Assay: immunoSEQ multiplex PCR; the TCRdb copy retains only in-frame clones and omits some. The table has more than 1,000 clones, more than 35% seen once. This clonotype was sampled from a woman aged 40-75 years with stage I lung adenocarcinoma. The sequencing here drew on lung tumor tissue, taken before any cancer treatment. This chain joins TRBV18 and TRBJ1-1; D is perhaps TRBD1 (6 bases). CDR3 nucleotides: TGTGCCAGCTCTGCCGGGGGGGCCGGAGCTTTCTTT. It codes for CASSAGGAGAFF.